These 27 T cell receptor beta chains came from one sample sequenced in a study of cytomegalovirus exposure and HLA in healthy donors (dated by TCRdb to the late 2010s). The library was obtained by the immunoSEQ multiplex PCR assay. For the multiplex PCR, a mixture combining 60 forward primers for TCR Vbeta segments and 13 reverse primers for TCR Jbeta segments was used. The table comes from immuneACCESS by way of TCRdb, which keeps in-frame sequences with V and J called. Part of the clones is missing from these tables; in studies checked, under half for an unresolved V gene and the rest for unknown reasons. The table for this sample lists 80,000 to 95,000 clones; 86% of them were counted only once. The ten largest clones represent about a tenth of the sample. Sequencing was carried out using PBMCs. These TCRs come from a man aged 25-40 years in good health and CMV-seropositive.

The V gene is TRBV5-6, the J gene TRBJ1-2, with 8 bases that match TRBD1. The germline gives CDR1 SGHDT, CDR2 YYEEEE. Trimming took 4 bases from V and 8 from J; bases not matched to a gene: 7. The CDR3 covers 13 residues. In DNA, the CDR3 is TGTGCCAGCAGCGGGGTGGACAGGGTCGGCTACACCTTC. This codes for CASSGVDRVGYTF.

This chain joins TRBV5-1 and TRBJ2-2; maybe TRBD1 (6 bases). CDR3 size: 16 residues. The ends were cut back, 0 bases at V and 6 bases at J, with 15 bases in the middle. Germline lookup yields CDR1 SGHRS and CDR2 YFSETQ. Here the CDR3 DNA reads TGCGCCAGCAGCTTGGCCGGGCAGGGGAAGGCCGGGGAGCTGTTTTTT. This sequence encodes CASSLAGQGKAGELFF.

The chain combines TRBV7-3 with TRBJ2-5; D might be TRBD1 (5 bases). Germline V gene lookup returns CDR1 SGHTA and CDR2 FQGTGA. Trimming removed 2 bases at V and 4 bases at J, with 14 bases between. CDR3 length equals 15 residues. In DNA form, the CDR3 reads TGTGCCAGCAGCTTATCACATCGTCAGGGAGAGACCCAGTACTTC. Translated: CASSLSHRQGETQYF.

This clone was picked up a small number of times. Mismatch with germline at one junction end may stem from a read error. CDR3 protein: CASSSDSYKEQFF. CDR3 in DNA: TGTGCCAGCAGCTCGGACAGTTACAAAGAGCAGTTCTTC. This chain links TRBV5-4 with TRBJ2-1, with D perhaps matching TRBD1 (6 bases). Germline-derived CDR1 and CDR2 are SGHNT and YYREEE (reference sequence). This CDR3 spans 13 amino acids.

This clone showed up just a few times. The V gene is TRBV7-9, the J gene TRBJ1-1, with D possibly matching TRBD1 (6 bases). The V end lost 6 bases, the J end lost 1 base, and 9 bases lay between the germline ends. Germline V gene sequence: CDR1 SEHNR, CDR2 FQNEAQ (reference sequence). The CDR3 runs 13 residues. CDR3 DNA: TGTGCCAGCAGGGCAGGGGAGAACACTGAAGCTTTCTTT. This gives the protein CASRAGENTEAFF. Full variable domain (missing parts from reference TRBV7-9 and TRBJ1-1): DTGVSQNPRHKITKRGQNVTFRCDPISEHNRLYWYRQTLGQGPEFLTYFQNEAQLEKSRLLSDRFSAERPKGSFSTLEIQRTEQGDSAMYLCASRAGENTEAFFGQGTRLTVV.

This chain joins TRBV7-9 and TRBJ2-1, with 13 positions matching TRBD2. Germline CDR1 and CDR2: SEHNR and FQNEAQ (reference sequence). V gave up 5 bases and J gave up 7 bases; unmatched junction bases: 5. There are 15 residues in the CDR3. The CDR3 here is CASSPGLAGANEQFF. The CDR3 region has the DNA TGTGCCAGCAGCCCCGGACTAGCGGGAGCTAATGAGCAGTTCTTC.

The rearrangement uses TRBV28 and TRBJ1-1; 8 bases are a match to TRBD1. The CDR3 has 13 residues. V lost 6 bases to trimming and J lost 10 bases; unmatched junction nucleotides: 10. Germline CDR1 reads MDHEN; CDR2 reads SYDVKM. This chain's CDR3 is CASRPWDRFTAFF. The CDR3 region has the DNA TGTGCCAGCAGGCCCTGGGACAGGTTTACAGCTTTCTTT.

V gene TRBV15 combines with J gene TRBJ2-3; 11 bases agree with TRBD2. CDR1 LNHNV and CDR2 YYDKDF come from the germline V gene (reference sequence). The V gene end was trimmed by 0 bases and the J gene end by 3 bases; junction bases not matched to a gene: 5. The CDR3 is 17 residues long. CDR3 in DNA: TGTGCCACCAGCAGAGAGTCCGGGACTAGCGGTACAGATACGCAGTATTTT. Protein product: CATSRESGTSGTDTQYF.

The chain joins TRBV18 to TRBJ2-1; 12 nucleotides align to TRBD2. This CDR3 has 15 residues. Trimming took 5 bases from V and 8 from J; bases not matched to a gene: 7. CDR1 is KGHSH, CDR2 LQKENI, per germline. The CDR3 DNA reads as TGTGCCAGCTCATTAACTAGCGGGAGGATCTATGAGCAGTTCTTC. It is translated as CASSLTSGRIYEQFF.

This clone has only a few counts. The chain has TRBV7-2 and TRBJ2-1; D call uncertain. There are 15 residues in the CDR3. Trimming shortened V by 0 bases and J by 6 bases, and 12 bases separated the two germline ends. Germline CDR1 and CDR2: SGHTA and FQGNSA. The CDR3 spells CASSLALAAANEQFF. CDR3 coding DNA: TGTGCCAGCAGCTTAGCGCTGGCGGCTGCCAATGAGCAGTTCTTC.

The CDR3 reads CASSVTSGRDTGELFF. In DNA, the CDR3 is TGTGCCAGCAGCGTGACTAGCGGGAGAGACACCGGGGAGCTGTTTTTT. This chain joins TRBV11-3 and TRBJ2-2; 12 bases are a match to TRBD2. The CDR3 runs 16 residues. The V gene's germline CDR1 is SGHNT and CDR2 YENEEA. Losses at the gene ends were 5 bases for V and 3 bases for J; bases not matched to a gene: 4. Looking up the rest from reference TRBV11-3 and TRBJ2-2 gives the full variable domain: EAGVVQSPRYKIIEKKQPVAFWCNPISGHNTLYWYLQNLGQGPELLIRYENEEAVDDSQLPKDRFSAERLKGVDSTLKIQPAELGDSAVYLCASSVTSGRDTGELFFGEGSRLTVL.

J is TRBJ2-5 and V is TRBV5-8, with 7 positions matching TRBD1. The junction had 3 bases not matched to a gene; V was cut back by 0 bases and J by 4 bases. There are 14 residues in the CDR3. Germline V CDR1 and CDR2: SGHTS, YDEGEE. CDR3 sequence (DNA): TGTGCCAGCAGCTTGGAACAGGGGAGAGAGACCCAGTACTTC. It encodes CASSLEQGRETQYF.

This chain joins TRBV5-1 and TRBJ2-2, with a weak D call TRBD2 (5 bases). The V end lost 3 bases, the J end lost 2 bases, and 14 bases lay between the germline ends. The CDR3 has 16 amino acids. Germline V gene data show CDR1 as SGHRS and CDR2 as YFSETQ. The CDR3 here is CASSSPLGGNTGELFF. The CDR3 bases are TGCGCCAGCAGCTCCCCACTCGGAGGAAACACCGGGGAGCTGTTTTTT.

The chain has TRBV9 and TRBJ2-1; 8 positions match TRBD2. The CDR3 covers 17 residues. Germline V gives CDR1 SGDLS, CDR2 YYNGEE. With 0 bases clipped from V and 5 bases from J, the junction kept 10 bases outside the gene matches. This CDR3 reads CASSVESRTSRHNEQFF. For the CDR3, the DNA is TGTGCCAGCAGCGTAGAATCGAGGACTAGCCGTCACAATGAGCAGTTCTTC.

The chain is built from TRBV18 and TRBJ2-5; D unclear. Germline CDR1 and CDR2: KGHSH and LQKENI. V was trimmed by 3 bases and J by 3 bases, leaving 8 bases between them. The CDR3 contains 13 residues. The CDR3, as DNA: TGTGCCAGCTCACCGCAGGAAAAAGAGACCCAGTACTTC. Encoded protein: CASSPQEKETQYF. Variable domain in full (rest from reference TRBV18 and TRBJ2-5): NAGVMQNPRHLVRRRGQEARLRCSPMKGHSHVYWYRQLPEEGLKFMVYLQKENIIDESGMPKERFSAEFPKEGPSILRIQQVVRGDSAAYFCASSPQEKETQYFGPGTRLLVL.

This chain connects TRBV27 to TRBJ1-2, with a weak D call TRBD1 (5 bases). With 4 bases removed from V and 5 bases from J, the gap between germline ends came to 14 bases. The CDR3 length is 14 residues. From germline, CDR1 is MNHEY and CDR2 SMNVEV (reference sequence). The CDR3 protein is CASSSQGPLYGYTF. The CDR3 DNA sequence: TGTGCCAGCAGTTCCCAGGGCCCACTATATGGCTACACCTTC.

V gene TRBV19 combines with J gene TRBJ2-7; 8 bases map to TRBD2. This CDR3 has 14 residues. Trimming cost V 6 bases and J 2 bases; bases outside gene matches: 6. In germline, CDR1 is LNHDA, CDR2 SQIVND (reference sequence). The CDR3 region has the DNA TGTGCCAGTAGCCCGGGACTAGTGGCCTACGAGCAGTACTTC. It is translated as CASSPGLVAYEQYF.

CDR3: CASSEQGKGYEQYF. The DNA of the CDR3 is TGTGCCAGCAGTGAACAGGGAAAGGGCTACGAGCAGTACTTC. The chain links TRBV6-1 to TRBJ2-7; tentatively, D is TRBD1 (5 bases). Germline values: CDR1 MNHNS, CDR2 SASEGT. V was cut by 2 bases and J by 3 bases, with 11 bases left in between. The CDR3 sequence is 14 residues long.

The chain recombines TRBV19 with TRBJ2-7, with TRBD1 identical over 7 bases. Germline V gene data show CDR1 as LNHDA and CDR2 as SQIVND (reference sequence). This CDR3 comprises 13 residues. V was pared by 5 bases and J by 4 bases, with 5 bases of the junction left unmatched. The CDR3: CASSGQAGYEQYF. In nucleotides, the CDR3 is TGTGCCAGTAGTGGACAGGCCGGATACGAGCAGTACTTC.

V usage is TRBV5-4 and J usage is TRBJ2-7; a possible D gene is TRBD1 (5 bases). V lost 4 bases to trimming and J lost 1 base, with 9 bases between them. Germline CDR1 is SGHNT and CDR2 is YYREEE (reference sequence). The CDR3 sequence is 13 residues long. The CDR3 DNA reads TGTGCCAGCAGCGGGGCCTCTTCCTACGAGCAGTACTTC. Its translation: CASSGASSYEQYF.

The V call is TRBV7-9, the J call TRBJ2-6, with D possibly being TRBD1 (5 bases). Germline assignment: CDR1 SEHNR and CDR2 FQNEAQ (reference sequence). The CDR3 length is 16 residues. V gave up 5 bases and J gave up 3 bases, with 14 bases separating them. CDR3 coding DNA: TGTGCCAGCAGCGGTCCCCAGGGTTTTGGGGCCAACGTCCTGACTTTC. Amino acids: CASSGPQGFGANVLTF.

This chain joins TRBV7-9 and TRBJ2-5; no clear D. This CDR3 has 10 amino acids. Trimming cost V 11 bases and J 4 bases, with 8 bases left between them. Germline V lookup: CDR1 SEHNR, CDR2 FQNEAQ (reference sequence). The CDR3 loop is CACPGETQYF. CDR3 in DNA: TGTGCCTGCCCGGGAGAGACCCAGTACTTC.

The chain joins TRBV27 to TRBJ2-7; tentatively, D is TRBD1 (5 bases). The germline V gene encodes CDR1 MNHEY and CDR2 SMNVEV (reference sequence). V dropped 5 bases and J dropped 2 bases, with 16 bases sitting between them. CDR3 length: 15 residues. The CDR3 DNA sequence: TGTGCCAGCAGTGTATTTAGGCAGGGCGCCTACGAGCAGTACTTC. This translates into CASSVFRQGAYEQYF.

CDR3 in amino acids: CASSESGTSGRPYEQYF. Written as DNA, the CDR3 is TGCGCCAGCAGTGAGTCCGGCACTAGCGGGAGGCCCTACGAGCAGTACTTC. The V gene is TRBV10-1, the J gene TRBJ2-7; 12 positions match TRBD2. Germline V gene sequence: CDR1 WNHNN, CDR2 SYGVQD (reference sequence). The CDR3 loop spans 17 amino acids. The V gene end was trimmed by 0 bases and the J gene end by 2 bases; junction bases not matched to a gene: 5.

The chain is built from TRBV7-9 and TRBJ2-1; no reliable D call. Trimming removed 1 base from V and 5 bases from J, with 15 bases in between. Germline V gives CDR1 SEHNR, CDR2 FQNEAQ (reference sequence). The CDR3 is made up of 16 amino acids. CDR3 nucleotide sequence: TGTGCCAGCAGCTTAGTTTTGGCCGGAGTTAACAATGAGCAGTTCTTC. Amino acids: CASSLVLAGVNNEQFF.

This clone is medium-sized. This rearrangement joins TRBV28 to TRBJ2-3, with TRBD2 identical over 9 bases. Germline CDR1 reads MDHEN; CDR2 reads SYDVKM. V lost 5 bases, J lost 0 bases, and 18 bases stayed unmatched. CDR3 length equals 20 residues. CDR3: CASSVAPGTSLWYSTDTQYF. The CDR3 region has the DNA TGTGCCAGCAGTGTAGCCCCCGGGACTAGCCTATGGTATAGCACAGATACGCAGTATTTT.

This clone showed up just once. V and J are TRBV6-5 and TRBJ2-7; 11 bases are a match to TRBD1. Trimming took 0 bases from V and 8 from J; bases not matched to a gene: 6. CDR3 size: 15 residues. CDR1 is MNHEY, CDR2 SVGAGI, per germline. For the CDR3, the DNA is TGTGCCAGCAGTTACTCAGGACAGGGGGCTGATCAGCAGTACTTC. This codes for CASSYSGQGADQQYF.